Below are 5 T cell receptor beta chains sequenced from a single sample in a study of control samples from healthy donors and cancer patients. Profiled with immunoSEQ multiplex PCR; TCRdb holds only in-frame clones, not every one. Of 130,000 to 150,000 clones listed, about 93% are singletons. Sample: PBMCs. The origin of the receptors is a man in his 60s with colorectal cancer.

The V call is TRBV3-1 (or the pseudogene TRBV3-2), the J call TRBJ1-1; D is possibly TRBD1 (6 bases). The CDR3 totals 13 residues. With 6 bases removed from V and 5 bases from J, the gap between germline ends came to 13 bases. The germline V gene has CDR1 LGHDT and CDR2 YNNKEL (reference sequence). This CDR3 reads CASRQGSETEAFF. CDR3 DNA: TGTGCCAGCAGACAGGGTTCGGAAACTGAAGCTTTCTTT.

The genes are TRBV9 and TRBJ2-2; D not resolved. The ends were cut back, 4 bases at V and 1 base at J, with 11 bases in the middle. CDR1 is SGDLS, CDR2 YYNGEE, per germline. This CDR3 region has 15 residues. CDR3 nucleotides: TGTGCCAGCAGCCAACGTCAAGAGAACACCGGGGAGCTGTTTTTT. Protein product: CASSQRQENTGELFF.

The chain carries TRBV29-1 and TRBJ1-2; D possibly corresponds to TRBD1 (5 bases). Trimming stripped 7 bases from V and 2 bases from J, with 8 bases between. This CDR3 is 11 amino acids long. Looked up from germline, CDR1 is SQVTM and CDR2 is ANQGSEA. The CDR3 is CSGGSNYGYTF. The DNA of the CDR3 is TGCAGCGGGGGCAGCAACTATGGCTACACCTTC.

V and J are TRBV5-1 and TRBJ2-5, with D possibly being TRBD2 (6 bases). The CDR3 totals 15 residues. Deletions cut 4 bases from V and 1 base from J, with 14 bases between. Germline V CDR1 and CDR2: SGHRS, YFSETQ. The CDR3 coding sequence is TGCGCCAGCAGCGTTAGGACTAATGTCCAAGAGACCCAGTACTTC. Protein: CASSVRTNVQETQYF.

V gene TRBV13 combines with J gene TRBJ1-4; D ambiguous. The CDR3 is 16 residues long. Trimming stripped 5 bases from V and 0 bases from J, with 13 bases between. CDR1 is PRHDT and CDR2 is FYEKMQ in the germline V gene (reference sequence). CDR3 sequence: CASSHANTATNEKLFF. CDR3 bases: TGTGCCAGCAGCCACGCGAACACAGCAACTAATGAAAAACTGTTTTTT.